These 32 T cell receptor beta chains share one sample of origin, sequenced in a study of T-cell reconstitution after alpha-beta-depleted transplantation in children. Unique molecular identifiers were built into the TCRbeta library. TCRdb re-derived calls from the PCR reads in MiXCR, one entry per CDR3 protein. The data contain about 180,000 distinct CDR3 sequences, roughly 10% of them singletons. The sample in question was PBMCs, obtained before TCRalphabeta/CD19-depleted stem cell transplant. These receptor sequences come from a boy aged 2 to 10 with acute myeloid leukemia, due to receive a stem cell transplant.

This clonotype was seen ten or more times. CDR3 loop: CASSNSGTSDEQFF. The DNA of the CDR3 is TGTGCCAGCAGCAATTCCGGGACTAGCGATGAGCAGTTCTTC. V usage is TRBV3-1 and J usage is TRBJ2-1; 10 nucleotides align to TRBD2. The CDR3 consists of 14 residues. Trimming took 5 bases from V and 8 from J; bases not matched to a gene: 6. Germline-derived CDR1 and CDR2 are LGHDT and YNNKEL (reference sequence).

CDR3 DNA: TGTGCAAGTCGCTTAATCCTTTACGAGCAGTACTTC. It translates to CASRLILYEQYF. The rearrangement links TRBV12-2 to TRBJ2-7. TRBV12-2 constitutes a pseudogene. This CDR3 contains 12 residues.

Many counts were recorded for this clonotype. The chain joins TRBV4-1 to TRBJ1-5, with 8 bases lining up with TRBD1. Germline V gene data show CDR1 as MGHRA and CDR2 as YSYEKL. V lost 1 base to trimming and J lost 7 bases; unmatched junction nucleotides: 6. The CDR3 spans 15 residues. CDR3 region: CASSQAQGASQPQHF. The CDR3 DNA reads TGCGCCAGCAGCCAAGCGCAGGGGGCCTCGCAGCCCCAGCATTTT.

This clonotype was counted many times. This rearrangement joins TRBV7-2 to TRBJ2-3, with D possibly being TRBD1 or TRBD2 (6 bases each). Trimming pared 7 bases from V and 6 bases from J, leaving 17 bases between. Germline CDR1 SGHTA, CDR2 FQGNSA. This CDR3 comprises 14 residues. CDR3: CASNEGGHADTQYF. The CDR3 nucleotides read TGTGCCAGCAATGAGGGGGGCCATGCGGATACGCAGTATTTT.

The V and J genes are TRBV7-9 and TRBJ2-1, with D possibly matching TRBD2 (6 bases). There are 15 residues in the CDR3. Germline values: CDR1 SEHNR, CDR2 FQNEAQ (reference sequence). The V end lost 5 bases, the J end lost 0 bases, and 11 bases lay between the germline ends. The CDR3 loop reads CASSPLASSYNEQFF. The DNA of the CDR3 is TGTGCCAGCAGCCCTCTAGCGAGCTCCTACAATGAGCAGTTCTTC.

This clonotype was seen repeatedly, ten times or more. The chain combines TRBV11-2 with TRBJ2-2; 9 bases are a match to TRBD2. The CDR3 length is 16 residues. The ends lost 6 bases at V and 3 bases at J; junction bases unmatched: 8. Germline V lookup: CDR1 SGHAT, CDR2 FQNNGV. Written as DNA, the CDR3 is TGTGCCAGCAGGGCGGTAGCGGGGGTGTACACCGGGGAGCTGTTTTTT. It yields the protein CASRAVAGVYTGELFF. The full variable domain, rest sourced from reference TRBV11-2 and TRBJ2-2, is EAGVAQSPRYKIIEKRQSVAFWCNPISGHATLYWYQQILGQGPKLLIQFQNNGVVDDSQLPKDRFSAERLKGVDSTLKIQPAKLEDSAVYLCASRAVAGVYTGELFFGEGSRLTVL.

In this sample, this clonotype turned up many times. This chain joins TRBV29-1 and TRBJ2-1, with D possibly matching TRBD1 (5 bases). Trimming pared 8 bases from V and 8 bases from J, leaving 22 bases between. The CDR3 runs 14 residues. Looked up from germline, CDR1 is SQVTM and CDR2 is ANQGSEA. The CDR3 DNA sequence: TGCAGCTCCCAAAACGGGCAGGGTTGGCATGAGCAGTTCTTC. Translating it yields CSSQNGQGWHEQFF.

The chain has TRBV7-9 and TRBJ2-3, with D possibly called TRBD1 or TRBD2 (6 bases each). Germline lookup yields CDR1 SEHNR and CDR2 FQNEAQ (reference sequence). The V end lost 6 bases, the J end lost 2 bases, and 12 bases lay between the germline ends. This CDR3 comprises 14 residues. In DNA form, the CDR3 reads TGTGCCAGCAGACAGGGACTTAACACAGATACGCAGTATTTT. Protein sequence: CASRQGLNTDTQYF. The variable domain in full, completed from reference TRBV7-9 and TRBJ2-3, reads DTGVSQNPRHKITKRGQNVTFRCDPISEHNRLYWYRQTLGQGPEFLTYFQNEAQLEKSRLLSDRFSAERPKGSFSTLEIQRTEQGDSAMYLCASRQGLNTDTQYFGPGTRLTVL.

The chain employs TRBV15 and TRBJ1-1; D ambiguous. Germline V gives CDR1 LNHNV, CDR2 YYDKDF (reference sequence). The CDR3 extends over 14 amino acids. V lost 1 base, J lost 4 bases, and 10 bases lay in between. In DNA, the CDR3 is TGTGCCACCAGCAGAGGAGTTCTGAGCACTGAAGCTTTCTTT. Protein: CATSRGVLSTEAFF.

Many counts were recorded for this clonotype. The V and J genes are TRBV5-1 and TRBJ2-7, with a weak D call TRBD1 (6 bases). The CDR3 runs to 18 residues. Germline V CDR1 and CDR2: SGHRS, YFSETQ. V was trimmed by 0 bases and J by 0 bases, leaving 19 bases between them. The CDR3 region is CASSLGPMDRISSYEQYV. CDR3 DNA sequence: TGCGCCAGCAGCTTGGGGCCGATGGACAGAATCAGCTCCTACGAGCAGTACGTC.

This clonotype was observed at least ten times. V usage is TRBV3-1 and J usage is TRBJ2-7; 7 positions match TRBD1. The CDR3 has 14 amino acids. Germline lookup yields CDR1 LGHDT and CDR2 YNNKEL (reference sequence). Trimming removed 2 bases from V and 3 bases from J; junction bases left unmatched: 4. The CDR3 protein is CASSQQTGLYEQYF. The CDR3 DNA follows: TGTGCCAGCAGCCAACAGACAGGGCTCTACGAGCAGTACTTC.

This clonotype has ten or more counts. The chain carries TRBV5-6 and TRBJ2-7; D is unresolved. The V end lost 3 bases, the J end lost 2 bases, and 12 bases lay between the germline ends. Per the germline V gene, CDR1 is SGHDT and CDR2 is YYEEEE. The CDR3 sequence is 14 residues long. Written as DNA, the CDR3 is TGTGCCAGCAGCTCCTTAAGCGCACCCTACGAGCAGTACGTC. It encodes CASSSLSAPYEQYV.

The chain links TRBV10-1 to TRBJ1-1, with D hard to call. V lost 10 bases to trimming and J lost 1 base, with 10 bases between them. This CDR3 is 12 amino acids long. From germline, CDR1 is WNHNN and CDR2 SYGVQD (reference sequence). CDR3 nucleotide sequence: TGCGCCAATCAAGAGGAGAACACTGAAGCTTTCTTT. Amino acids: CANQEENTEAFF.

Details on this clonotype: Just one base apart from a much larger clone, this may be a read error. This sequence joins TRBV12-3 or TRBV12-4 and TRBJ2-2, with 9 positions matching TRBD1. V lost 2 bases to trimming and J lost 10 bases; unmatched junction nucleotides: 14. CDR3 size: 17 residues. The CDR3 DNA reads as TGTGCCAGCAGTTTACGGGTTTTGGGACAGGGTCCCGAGGAGCTGTTTTTT. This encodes CASSLRVLGQGPEELFF.

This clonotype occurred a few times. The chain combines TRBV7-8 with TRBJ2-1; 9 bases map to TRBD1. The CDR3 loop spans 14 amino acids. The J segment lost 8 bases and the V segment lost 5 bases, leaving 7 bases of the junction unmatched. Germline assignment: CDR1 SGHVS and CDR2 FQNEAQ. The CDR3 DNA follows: TGTGCCAGCAGCCCCCAGACAGGGGGGGATGAGCAGTTCTTC. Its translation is CASSPQTGGDEQFF.

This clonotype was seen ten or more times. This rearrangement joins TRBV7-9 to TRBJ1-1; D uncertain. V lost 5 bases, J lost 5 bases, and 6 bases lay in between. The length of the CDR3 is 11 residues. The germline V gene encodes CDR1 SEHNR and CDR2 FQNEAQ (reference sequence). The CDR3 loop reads CASSHQTEAFF. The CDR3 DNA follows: TGTGCCAGCAGCCATCAGACTGAAGCTTTCTTT.

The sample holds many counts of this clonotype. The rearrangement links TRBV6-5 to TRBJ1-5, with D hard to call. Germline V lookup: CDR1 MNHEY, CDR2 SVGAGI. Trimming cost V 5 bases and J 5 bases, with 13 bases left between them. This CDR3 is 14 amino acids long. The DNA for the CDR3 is TGTGCCAGCAGTCCACTCAATCCTGATCAGCCCCAGCATTTT. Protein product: CASSPLNPDQPQHF.

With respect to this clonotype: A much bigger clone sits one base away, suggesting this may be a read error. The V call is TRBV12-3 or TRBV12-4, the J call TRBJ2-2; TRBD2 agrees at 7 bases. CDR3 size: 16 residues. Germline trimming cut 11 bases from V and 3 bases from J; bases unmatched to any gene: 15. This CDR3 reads CAGTTPGSGDTGELFF. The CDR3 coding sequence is TGTGCCGGCACCACGCCGGGAAGCGGGGACACCGGGGAGCTGTTTTTT.

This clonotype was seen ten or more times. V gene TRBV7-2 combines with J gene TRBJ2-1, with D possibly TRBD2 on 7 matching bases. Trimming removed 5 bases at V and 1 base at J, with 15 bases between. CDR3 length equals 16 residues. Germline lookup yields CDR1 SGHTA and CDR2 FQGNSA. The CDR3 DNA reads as TGTGCCAGCAGCGCGAGTCGGGGGGCGTCCTACAATGAGCAGTTCTTC. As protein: CASSASRGASYNEQFF. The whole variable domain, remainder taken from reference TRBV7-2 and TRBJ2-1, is GAGVSQSPSNKVTEKGKDVELRCDPISGHTALYWYRQSLGQGLEFLIYFQGNSAPDKSGLPSDRFSAERTGGSVSTLTIQRTQQEDSAVYLCASSASRGASYNEQFFGPGTRLTVL.

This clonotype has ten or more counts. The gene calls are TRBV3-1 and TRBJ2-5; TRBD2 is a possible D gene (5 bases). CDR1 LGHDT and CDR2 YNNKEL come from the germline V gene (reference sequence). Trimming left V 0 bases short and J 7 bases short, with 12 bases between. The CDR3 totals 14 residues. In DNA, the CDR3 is TGTGCCAGCAGCCAAGATCGTGGAAGCGGGACCCAGTACTTC. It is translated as CASSQDRGSGTQYF.

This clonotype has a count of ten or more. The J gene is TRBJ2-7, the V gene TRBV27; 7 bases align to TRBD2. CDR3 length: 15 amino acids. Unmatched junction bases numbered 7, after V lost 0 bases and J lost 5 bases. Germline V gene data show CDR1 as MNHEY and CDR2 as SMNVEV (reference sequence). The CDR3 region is CASSLSRGSMNEQYF. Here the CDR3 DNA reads TGTGCCAGCAGTTTATCGCGCGGGAGTATGAACGAGCAGTACTTC.

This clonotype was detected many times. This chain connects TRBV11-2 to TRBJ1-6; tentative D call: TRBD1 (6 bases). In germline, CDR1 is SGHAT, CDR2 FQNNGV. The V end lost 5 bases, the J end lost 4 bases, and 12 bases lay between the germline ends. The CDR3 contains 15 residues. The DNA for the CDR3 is TGTGCCAGCAGCCCTCGGGGGCTTTATAATTCACCCCTCCACTTT. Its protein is CASSPRGLYNSPLHF.

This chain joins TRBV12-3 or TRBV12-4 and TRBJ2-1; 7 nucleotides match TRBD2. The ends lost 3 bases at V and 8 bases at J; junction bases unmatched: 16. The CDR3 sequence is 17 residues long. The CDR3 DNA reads TGTGCCAGCAGTTTCCTGGCTGTGTCGGCGGGAGTAGATGAGCAGTTCTTC. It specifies CASSFLAVSAGVDEQFF.

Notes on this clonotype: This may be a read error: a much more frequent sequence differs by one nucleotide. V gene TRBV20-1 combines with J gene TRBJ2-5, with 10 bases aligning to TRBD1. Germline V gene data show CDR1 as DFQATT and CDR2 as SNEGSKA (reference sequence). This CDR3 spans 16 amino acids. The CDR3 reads CCTPGTGVGYQETQYF. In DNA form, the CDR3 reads TGCTGTACCCCCGGGACAGGGGTAGGGTACCAAGAGACCCAGTACTTC.

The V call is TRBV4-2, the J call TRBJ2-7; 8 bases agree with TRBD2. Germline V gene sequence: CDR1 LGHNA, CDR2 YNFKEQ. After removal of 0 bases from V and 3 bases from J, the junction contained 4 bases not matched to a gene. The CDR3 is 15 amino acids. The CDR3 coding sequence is TGTGCCAGCAGCCAAGAACTAGCGGTCTACTACGAGCAGTACGTC. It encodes CASSQELAVYYEQYV.

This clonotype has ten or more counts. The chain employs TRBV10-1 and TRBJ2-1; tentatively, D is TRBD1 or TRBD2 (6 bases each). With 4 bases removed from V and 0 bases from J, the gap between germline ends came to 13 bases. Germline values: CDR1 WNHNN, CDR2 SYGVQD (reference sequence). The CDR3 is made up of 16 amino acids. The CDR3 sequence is CASSAAEGGSYNEQFF. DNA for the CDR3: TGCGCCAGCAGTGCTGCGGAGGGGGGCTCCTACAATGAGCAGTTCTTC.

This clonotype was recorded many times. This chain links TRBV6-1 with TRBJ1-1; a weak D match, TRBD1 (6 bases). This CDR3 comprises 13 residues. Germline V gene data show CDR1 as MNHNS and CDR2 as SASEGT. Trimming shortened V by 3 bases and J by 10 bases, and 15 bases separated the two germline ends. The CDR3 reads CASSDRGLDPAFF. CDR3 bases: TGTGCCAGCAGTGATCGGGGGCTAGATCCAGCTTTCTTT.

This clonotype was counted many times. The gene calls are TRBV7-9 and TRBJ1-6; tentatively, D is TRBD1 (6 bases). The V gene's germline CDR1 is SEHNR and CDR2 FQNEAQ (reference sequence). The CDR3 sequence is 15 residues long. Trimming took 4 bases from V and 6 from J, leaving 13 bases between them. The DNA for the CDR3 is TGTGCCAGCAGCTCCCCGGACAGATTTAATTCACCCCTCCACTTT. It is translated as CASSSPDRFNSPLHF.

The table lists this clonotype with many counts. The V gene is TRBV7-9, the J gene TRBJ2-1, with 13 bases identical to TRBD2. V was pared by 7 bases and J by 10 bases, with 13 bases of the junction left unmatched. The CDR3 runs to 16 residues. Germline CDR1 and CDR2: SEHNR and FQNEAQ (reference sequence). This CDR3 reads CASIPPGTSGIGEQFF. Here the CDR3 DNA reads TGTGCCAGCATCCCCCCGGGGACTAGCGGGATTGGGGAGCAGTTCTTC.

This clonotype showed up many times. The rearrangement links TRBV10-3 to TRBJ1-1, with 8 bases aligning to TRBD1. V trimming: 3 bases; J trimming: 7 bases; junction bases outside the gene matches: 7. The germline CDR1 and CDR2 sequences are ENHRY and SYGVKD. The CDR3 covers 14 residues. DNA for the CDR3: TGTGCCATCAGTGATGGACAGGGAGGAAATGAAGCTTTCTTT. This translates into CAISDGQGGNEAFF.

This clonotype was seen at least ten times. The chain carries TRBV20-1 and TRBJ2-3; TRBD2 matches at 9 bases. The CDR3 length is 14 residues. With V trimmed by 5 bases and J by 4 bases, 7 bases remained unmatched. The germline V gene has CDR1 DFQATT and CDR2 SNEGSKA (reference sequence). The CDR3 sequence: CSALGAGGPDTQYF. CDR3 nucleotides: TGCAGTGCTCTCGGAGCGGGGGGCCCAGATACGCAGTATTTT.

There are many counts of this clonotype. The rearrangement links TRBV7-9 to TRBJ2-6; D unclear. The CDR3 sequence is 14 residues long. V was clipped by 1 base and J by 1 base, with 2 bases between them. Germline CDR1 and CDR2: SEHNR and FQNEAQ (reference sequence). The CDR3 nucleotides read TGTGCCAGCAGCTTAGTATCTGGGGCCAACGTCCTGACTTTC. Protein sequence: CASSLVSGANVLTF.